This entry lists 3 T cell receptor beta chains sequenced from one sample in a study of cytomegalovirus exposure and HLA in healthy donors. The PCR had 60 Vbeta and 13 Jbeta primers. This table comes from immunoSEQ multiplex PCR, and its TCRdb copy is limited to in-frame clones, with some not included. This repertoire shows about 230,000 clones, 75% to 85% found once; its top ten account for roughly 2.5%. Sequencing input: PBMCs. These receptors came from a woman aged 55-75 years in good health and CMV-seropositive.

The chain links TRBV10-3 to TRBJ1-5; D is possibly TRBD1 (5 bases). V lost 10 bases to trimming and J lost 7 bases, with 17 bases between them. CDR1 and CDR2 from the germline V gene are ENHRY and SYGVKD. This CDR3 contains 13 residues. The CDR3 region has the DNA TGTGCCACCAGGGCGGGGGGGGACCAGCCCCAGCATTTT. It codes for CATRAGGDQPQHF.

The table lists this clone with a few counts. The rearrangement links TRBV6-5 to TRBJ1-2, with a weak D call TRBD1 (6 bases). The CDR3 covers 13 residues. The ends were cut back, 6 bases at V and 3 bases at J, with 11 bases in the middle. Per germline, CDR1 MNHEY and CDR2 SVGAGI. The CDR3 nucleotides read TGTGCCAGCAGAACCGGGACACACTATGGCTACACCTTC. Encoded protein: CASRTGTHYGYTF.

This clone turned up a few times. Germline and junction disagree at one end, which may indicate a read error. The rearrangement uses TRBV13 and TRBJ2-3, with 9 bases that match TRBD2. Germline lookup yields CDR1 PRHDT and CDR2 FYEKMQ (reference sequence). The CDR3 consists of 15 residues. CDR3 protein: CASSLIGTSKDTQYF. CDR3 DNA sequence: TGTGCCAGCAGCTTAATCGGGACTAGCAAAGATACGCAGTATTTT.